The 15 T cell receptor beta chains listed next were all sequenced from one sample in a study of blood T cell repertoires in COVID-19. Profiled with immunoSEQ multiplex PCR; TCRdb holds only in-frame clones, not every one. The sample shows 200,000 to 250,000 clones, about four fifths of them seen only once. The source material was PBMCs or T cells enriched from blood (not recorded which). Every receptor here comes from a woman between 40 and 50 years old with acute COVID-19.

This chain links TRBV27 with TRBJ2-3; D call uncertain. The V and J ends lost 0 bases and 3 bases respectively, with 13 bases between them. This CDR3 has 16 amino acids. Germline CDR1 reads MNHEY; CDR2 reads SMNVEV (reference sequence). CDR3 DNA: TGTGCCAGCAGTTTATCCGGTCCGCTACGTACAGATACGCAGTATTTT. It codes for CASSLSGPLRTDTQYF.

V and J are TRBV15 and TRBJ1-5, with D uncertain. Germline V gene sequence: CDR1 LNHNV, CDR2 YYDKDF (reference sequence). CDR3 length equals 14 residues. V was pared by 3 bases and J by 0 bases, with 6 bases between. The CDR3 region has the DNA TGTGCCACCAGCAGCAGTTATAGCAATCAGCCCCAGCATTTT. This translates into CATSSSYSNQPQHF.

The chain combines TRBV19 with TRBJ2-7; 7 positions agree with TRBD1. After removal of 6 bases from V and 1 base from J, the junction contained 12 bases not matched to a gene. Germline V gene sequence: CDR1 LNHDA, CDR2 SQIVND (reference sequence). The CDR3 runs to 16 residues. The CDR3 region has the DNA TGTGCCAGTAGGCGACAGGGTGGGAGTGGGTCCTACGAGCAGTACTTC. Translated: CASRRQGGSGSYEQYF.

The CDR3 sequence is CASSIGGNYSPLHF. The CDR3 bases are TGTGCCAGTAGTATAGGAGGGAATTACTCACCCCTCCACTTT. This chain connects TRBV19 to TRBJ1-6, with D unresolved. V lost 1 base, J lost 10 bases, and 11 bases lay in between. CDR1 and CDR2 from the germline V gene are LNHDA and SQIVND (reference sequence). This CDR3 contains 14 residues.

V usage is TRBV6-5 and J usage is TRBJ2-2; D remains unclear. The CDR3 runs to 13 residues. V was cut by 6 bases and J by 1 base, with 6 bases left in between. Germline CDR1 and CDR2: MNHEY and SVGAGI. The CDR3 nucleotides read TGTGCCAGCAGAGCCTTGAACACCGGGGAGCTGTTTTTT. Translated: CASRALNTGELFF.

This chain uses TRBV24-1 with TRBJ1-1; 8 bases agree with TRBD1. V was pared by 3 bases and J by 11 bases, with 7 bases of the junction left unmatched. Germline CDR1 reads KGHDR; CDR2 reads SFDVKD. CDR3 length: 13 amino acids. The CDR3 DNA follows: TGTGCCACCAGTGATACTTGGACAGGGAGGGCTTTCTTT. Its protein product is CATSDTWTGRAFF.

Only one count was recorded for this clone. V usage is TRBV7-9 and J usage is TRBJ2-2; 7 nucleotides line up with TRBD1. CDR3 length: 16 amino acids. V was pared by 5 bases and J by 4 bases, with 10 bases of the junction left unmatched. Germline CDR1 reads SEHNR; CDR2 reads FQNEAQ (reference sequence). DNA for the CDR3: TGTGCCAGCAGCCGCGCTCCGGGACAGTCCACCGGGGAGCTGTTTTTT. It codes for CASSRAPGQSTGELFF.

This rearrangement joins TRBV11-1 to TRBJ1-4, with 9 bases matching TRBD1. The V segment lost 5 bases and the J segment 8 bases; nucleotides outside the gene matches: 6. The CDR3 is made up of 14 amino acids. Germline loops: CDR1 SGHAT, CDR2 FQDESV (reference sequence). The CDR3 DNA is TGTGCCAGCAGCCCACAGGGGGCGCAAGAAAAACTGTTTTTT. Its translation: CASSPQGAQEKLFF.

The chain links TRBV28 to TRBJ2-2; 7 positions match TRBD1. With 0 bases clipped from V and 5 bases from J, the junction kept 12 bases outside the gene matches. CDR3 length equals 18 residues. Germline V gene data show CDR1 as MDHEN and CDR2 as SYDVKM. CDR3 sequence: CASSLWGTARGGTGELFF. For the CDR3, the DNA is TGTGCCAGCAGTTTATGGGGGACAGCCAGGGGCGGGACCGGGGAGCTGTTTTTT.

This clone was seen a few times. This rearrangement joins TRBV2 to TRBJ1-4, with D perhaps TRBD1 (6 bases). The CDR3 contains 15 residues. The V gene's germline CDR1 is SNHLY and CDR2 FYNNEI. V was trimmed by 7 bases and J by 0 bases, leaving 12 bases between them. In DNA form, the CDR3 reads TGTGCCAGCACCGGACAGACCGCAACTAATGAAAAACTGTTTTTT. Translated: CASTGQTATNEKLFF.

The genes are TRBV18 and TRBJ2-2, with D possibly matching TRBD2 (6 bases). The germline gives CDR1 KGHSH, CDR2 LQKENI. V was pared by 2 bases and J by 3 bases, with 16 bases between. The CDR3 extends over 17 amino acids. The CDR3 DNA is TGTGCCAGCTCACCAGAGGGTAGCGGAGTGGACACCGGGGAGCTGTTTTTT. Amino acid sequence: CASSPEGSGVDTGELFF.

This clone was seen more than once but under ten times. The rearrangement links TRBV27 to TRBJ2-3, with 10 bases fitting TRBD2. This CDR3 has 18 residues. With V trimmed by 5 bases and J by 8 bases, 19 bases remained unmatched. Germline CDR1 reads MNHEY; CDR2 reads SMNVEV (reference sequence). The CDR3 DNA follows: TGTGCCAGCAGTACCTACTACGAGCGGGAGGGCCGATACGTTACGCAGTATTTT. It translates to CASSTYYEREGRYVTQYF.

The genes are TRBV2 and TRBJ1-4; D is undetermined. The ends were cut back, 5 bases at V and 1 base at J, with 11 bases in the middle. Germline CDR1 SNHLY, CDR2 FYNNEI. The CDR3 totals 15 residues. CDR3 coding DNA: TGTGCCAGCAGTAGGTCGACTGAAACTAATGAAAAACTGTTTTTT. The encoded protein is CASSRSTETNEKLFF.

The CDR3 bases are TGTGCCAGCAGCCCTTTCGGACTAAACACCGGGGAGCTGTTTTTT. Protein: CASSPFGLNTGELFF. This rearrangement joins TRBV5-4 to TRBJ2-2, with D possibly TRBD2 on 6 matching bases. Trimming pared 4 bases from V and 2 bases from J, leaving 12 bases between. Germline V gene lookup returns CDR1 SGHNT and CDR2 YYREEE (reference sequence). This CDR3 comprises 15 residues.

The chain joins TRBV18 to TRBJ1-1; 9 bases align to TRBD1. Trimming at V came to 4 bases and at J to 1 base, leaving 10 bases not matched to a gene. Per the germline V gene, CDR1 is KGHSH and CDR2 is LQKENI. The CDR3 is 17 amino acids. The CDR3 nucleotides are TGTGCCAGCTCACGAAAACAGGGGGCGGGGTGGAACACTGAAGCTTTCTTT. Translation gives CASSRKQGAGWNTEAFF.